This entry concerns a single TCR beta chain. What it recognizes is unknown. Together with a sample-barcoded 5' primer, a J-beta primer mix was included in a second PCR lasting about 7 to 12 cycles. MiXCR, applied by TCRdb to the 5' RACE reads, yields one record per CDR3 protein. The table lists around 1,000,000 distinct CDR3 sequences, 25% of them singletons. The sample originates from a study of blood T cells in healthy people across ages. Whole-study findings and limits: Nothing was known about donor CMV status, and this possibly confounded expanded clonotype changes.

The germline CDR1 and CDR2 sequences are SNHLY and FYNNEI. Trimming shortened V by 1 base and J by 1 base, and 11 bases separated the two germline ends. The CDR3 extends over 17 amino acids. These data also formed part of another study, on T cells of mothers and their children.

The receptor was isolated from a girl aged 2 to 9 in good health. The chain has TRBV2 and TRBJ2-6; D call uncertain. Sequenced material: blood. The CDR3 sequence is CASSEGEGRSGANVLTF. Here the CDR3 DNA reads TGTGCCAGCAGTGAAGGAGAAGGGCGGTCTGGGGCCAACGTCCTGACTTTC.